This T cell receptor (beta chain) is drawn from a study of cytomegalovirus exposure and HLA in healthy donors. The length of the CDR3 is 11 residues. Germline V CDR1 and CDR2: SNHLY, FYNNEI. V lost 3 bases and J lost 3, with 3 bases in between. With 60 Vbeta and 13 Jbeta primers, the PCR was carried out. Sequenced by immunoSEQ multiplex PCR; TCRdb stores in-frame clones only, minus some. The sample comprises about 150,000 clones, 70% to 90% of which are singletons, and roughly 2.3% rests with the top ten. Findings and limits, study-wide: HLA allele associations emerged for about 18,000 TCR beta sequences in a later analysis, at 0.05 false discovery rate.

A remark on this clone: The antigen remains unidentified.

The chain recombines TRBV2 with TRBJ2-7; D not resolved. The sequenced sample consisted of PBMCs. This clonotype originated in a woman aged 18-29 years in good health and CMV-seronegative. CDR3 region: CASSDYYEQYF. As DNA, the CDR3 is TGTGCCAGCAGTGACTACTACGAGCAGTACTTC.